This T cell receptor beta chain was found in a study of T cell responses to AZD1222 COVID-19 vaccine. Regarding the study as a whole: White British ancestry dominated among donors, who included more females, and clonal diversity was possibly underestimated. Nearly half of spike-specific TCRs reportedly go after variant regions that carry no mutations.

The analysis combined second doses at about 4 or about 12 weeks. The CDR3 sequence is 14 residues long. Germline V gives CDR1 SGHNT, CDR2 YYREEE (reference sequence). V was cut by 3 bases and J by 5 bases, with 14 bases left in between. About this clone: Its antigen is not known.

Only in-frame clones appear in the TCRdb table, and some are missing; sequencing was by immunoSEQ multiplex PCR. Of 190,000 or so clones listed, approximately 90% were seen once; the top ten hold about 3.5%. This sequence originates from an adult who received the AZD1222 COVID-19 vaccine. The source material was peripheral blood, sampled 28 days after the second AZD1222 dose. The J gene is TRBJ1-2, the V gene TRBV5-4; D may be TRBD1 (6 bases). In nucleotides, the CDR3 is TGTGCCAGCAGCTCTTTCGGGGGCGGATATGGCTACACCTTC. It specifies CASSSFGGGYGYTF.